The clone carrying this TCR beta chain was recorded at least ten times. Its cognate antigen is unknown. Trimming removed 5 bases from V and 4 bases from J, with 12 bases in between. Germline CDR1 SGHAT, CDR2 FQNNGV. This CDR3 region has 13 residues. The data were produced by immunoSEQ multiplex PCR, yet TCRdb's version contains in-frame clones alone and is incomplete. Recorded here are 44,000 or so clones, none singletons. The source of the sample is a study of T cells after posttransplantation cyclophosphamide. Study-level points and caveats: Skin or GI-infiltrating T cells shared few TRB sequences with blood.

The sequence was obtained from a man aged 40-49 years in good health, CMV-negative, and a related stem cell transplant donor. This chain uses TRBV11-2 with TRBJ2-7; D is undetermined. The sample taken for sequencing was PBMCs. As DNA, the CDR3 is TGTGCCAGCAGCCCGCTTGATAGATACGAGCAGTACTTC. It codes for CASSPLDRYEQYF.